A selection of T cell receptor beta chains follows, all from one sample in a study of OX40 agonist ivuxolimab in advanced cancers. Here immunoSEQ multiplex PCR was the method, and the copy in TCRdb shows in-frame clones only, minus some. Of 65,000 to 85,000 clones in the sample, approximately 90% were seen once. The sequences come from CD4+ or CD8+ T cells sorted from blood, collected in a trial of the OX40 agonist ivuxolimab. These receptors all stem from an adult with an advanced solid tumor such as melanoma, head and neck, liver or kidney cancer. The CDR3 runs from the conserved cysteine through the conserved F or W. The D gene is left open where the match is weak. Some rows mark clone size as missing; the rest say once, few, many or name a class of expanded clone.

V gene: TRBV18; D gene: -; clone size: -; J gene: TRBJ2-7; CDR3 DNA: TGTGCCAGCTCACCACCGCCCGGGAACGAGCAGTACTTC; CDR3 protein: CASSPPPGNEQYF
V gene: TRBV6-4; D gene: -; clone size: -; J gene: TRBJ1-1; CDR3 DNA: TGTGCCAGCAGGGCAGACAGGAACACTGAAGCTTTCTTT; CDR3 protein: CASRADRNTEAFF
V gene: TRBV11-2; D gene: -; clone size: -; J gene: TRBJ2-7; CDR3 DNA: TGTGCCAGCAGCTTAGGGCACTTATCCTACGAGCAGTACTTC; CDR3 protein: CASSLGHLSYEQYF
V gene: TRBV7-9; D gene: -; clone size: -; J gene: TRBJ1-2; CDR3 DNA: TGTGCCAGCAGCCTCGGGCCCAACGAAATATATGGCTACACCTTC; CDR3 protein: CASSLGPNEIYGYTF
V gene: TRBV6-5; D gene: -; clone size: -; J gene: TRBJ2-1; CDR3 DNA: TGTGCCAGCCGGGCGGCCTATGAGCAGTTCTTC; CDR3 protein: CASRAAYEQFF
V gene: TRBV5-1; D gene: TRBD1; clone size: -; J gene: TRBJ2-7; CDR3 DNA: TGCGCCAGCAGTGTAGCAGGGGGCCTTTCCTCCTACGAGCAGTACTTC; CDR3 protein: CASSVAGGLSSYEQYF
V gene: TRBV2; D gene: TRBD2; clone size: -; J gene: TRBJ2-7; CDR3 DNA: TGTGCCAGCAGTTACTATCCGGGGGGGAGTGCCGGGAGAAACGAGCAGTACTTC; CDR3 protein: CASSYYPGGSAGRNEQYF
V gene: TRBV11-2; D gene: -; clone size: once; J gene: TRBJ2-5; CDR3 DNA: TGTGCCAGCAGCTTAGCCCTTTCAGGGGAAGAGACCCAGTACTTC; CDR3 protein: CASSLALSGEETQYF
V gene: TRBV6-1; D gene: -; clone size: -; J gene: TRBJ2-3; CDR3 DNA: TGTGCCAGCAGTGACTTGCAGACGGCAGATACGCAGTATTTT; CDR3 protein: CASSDLQTADTQYF
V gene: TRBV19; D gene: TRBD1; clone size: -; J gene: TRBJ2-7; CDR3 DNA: TGTGCCAGTAGTTCCCGACAGGGGGGCGACGAGCAGTACTTC; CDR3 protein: CASSSRQGGDEQYF
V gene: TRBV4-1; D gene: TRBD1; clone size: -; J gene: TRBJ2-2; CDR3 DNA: TGCGCCAGCAGCCAGGAACAGGGGCTCGCCGGGGAGCTGTTTTTT; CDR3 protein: CASSQEQGLAGELFF
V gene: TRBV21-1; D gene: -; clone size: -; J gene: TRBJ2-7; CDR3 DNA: TGTGCCAGCAGCACCCACCGGACTAGCGGGGGAACGGCCTACGAGCAGTACTTC; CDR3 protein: CASSTHRTSGGTAYEQYF
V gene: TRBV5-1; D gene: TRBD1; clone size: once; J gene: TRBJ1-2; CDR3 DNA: TGCGCCAGCAGCTCGGGGACAGGGAACTATGGCTACACCTTC; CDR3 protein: CASSSGTGNYGYTF
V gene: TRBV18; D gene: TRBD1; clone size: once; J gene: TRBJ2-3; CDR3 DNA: TGTGCCAGCTCAGAGGGGGCCCTGGGCACAGATACGCAGTATTTT; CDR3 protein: CASSEGALGTDTQYF
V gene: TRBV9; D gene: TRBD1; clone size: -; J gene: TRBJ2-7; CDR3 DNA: TGTGCCAGCAGCCCCGGACGGGACAGTCCCTACGAGCAGTACTTC; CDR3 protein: CASSPGRDSPYEQYF
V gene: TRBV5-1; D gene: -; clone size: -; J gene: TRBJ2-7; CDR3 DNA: TGCGCCAGCAGCTTGAGGCTAACCTACGAGCAGTACTTC; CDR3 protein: CASSLRLTYEQYF
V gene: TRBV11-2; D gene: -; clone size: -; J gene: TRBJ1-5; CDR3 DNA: TGTGCCAGCAGCTTATCGGCGGCGGCGAGCAATCAGCCCCAGCATTTT; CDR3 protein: CASSLSAAASNQPQHF
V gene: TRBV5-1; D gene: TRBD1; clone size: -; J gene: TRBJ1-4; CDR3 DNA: TGCGCCAGCAGCTGGACAGGGTATAATGAAAAACTGTTTTTT; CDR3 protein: CASSWTGYNEKLFF
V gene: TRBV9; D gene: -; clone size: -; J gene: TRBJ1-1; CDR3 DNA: TGTGCCAGCAGCCCGTGGGACTCGAACACTGAAGCTTTCTTT; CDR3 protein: CASSPWDSNTEAFF
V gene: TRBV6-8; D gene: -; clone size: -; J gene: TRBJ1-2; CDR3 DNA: TGTGCCAGCACCCCCCCGGGGGGGAAGATTAACTATGGCTACACCTTC; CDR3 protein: CASTPPGGKINYGYTF
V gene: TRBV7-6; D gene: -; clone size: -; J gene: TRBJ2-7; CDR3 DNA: TGTGCCAGCAGTCCCATAGGGGGTACCTACGAGCAGTACTTC; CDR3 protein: CASSPIGGTYEQYF
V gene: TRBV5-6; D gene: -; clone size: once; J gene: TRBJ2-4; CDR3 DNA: TGTGCCAGCAGCTTGGCGTCCAGGGTGGTGACCAAAAACATTCAGTACTTC; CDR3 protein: CASSLASRVVTKNIQYF
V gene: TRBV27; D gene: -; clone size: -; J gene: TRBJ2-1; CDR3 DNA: TGTGCCAGCAGTTTACAGGGTAGCTCCTACAATGAGCAGTTCTTC; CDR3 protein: CASSLQGSSYNEQFF
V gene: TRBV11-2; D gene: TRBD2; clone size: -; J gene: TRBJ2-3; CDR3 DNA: TGTGCCAGCAGCTTAGGGTCGGCGGGGGTGCAGTATTTT; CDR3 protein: CASSLGSAGVQYF
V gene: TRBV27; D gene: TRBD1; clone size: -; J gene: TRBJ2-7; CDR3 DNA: TGTGCCAGCAGTAGGGGTGTGACAGGGCGAACCTACGAGCAGTACTTC; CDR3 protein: CASSRGVTGRTYEQYF
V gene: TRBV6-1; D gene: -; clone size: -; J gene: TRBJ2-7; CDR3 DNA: TGTGCCAGCGGGTGGGGCTACGAGCAGTACTTC; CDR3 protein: CASGWGYEQYF
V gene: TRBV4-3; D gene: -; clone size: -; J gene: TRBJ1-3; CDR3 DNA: TGCGCCAGCAGCCAGCCCCAAGTGGCTGGAAACACCATATATTTT; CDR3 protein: CASSQPQVAGNTIYF
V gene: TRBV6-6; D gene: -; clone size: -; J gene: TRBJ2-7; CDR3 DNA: TGTGCCAGCAGCCACTCCTACGAGCAGTACTTC; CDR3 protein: CASSHSYEQYF
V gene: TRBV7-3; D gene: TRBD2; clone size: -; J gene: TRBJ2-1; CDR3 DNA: TGTGCCAGCGGAGCGGGGGCACTCTACAATGAGCAGTTCTTC; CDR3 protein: CASGAGALYNEQFF
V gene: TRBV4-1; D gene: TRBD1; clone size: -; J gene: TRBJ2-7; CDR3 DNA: TGCGCCAGCAGCCAACGACAGGGCTACGAGCAGTACTTC; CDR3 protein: CASSQRQGYEQYF
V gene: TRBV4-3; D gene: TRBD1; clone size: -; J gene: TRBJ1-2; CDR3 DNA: TGCGCCAGCAGCCAAGATCGGACAGGGTTGTCGGATGGCTACACCTTC; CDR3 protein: CASSQDRTGLSDGYTF
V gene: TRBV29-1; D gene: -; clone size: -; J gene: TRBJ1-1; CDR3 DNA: TGCAGCGTCCCCTACCAAGGGGAAGCTTTCTTT; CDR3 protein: CSVPYQGEAFF
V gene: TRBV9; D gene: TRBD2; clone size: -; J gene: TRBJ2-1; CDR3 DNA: TGTGCCAGCAGCGTAAACCTAGCGGCTTTAAACAATGAGCAGTTCTTC; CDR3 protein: CASSVNLAALNNEQFF
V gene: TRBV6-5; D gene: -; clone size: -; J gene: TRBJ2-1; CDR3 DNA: TGTGCCAGCAGCGAGAGAGCGGCGTCGTACAATGAGCAGTTCTTC; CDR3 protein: CASSERAASYNEQFF